The 2 T cell receptor beta chains in this list originate from one sample, sequenced in a study of T-cell reconstitution after alpha-beta-depleted transplantation in children. Library preparation (for TCRbeta) was performed with unique molecular identifiers. TCRdb re-called the PCR reads with MiXCR, one entry per CDR3 protein. The sample includes 500,000 to 600,000 distinct CDR3 sequences, around a third of them seen just once. This specimen consisted of PBMCs from the stem cell graft donor, obtained from the stem cell graft. These receptors all stem from a human donor who donated a stem cell graft to a child with aplastic anemia.

This clonotype was found many times. The V call is TRBV11-2, the J call TRBJ2-6; possible D gene TRBD2, 5 bases. CDR1 and CDR2 from the germline V gene are SGHAT and FQNNGV. V was pared by 3 bases and J by 0 bases, with 15 bases between. This CDR3 has 18 residues. The CDR3 region has the DNA TGTGCCAGCAGCTTTCAGCTATTCACTAGCTCTGGGGCCAACGTCCTGACTTTC. Residues: CASSFQLFTSSGANVLTF.

This chain uses TRBV12-5 with TRBJ2-1; TRBD2 might be the D (5 bases). CDR3 length: 14 residues. V was shortened by 0 bases and J by 9 bases, with 12 bases between the two germline ends. Germline V CDR1 and CDR2: LGHNT, FRNRAP. For the CDR3, the DNA is TGTGCTAGTGGTTTGGTCGGGCGGGCCGGTGAGCAGTTCTTC. Translating gives CASGLVGRAGEQFF.